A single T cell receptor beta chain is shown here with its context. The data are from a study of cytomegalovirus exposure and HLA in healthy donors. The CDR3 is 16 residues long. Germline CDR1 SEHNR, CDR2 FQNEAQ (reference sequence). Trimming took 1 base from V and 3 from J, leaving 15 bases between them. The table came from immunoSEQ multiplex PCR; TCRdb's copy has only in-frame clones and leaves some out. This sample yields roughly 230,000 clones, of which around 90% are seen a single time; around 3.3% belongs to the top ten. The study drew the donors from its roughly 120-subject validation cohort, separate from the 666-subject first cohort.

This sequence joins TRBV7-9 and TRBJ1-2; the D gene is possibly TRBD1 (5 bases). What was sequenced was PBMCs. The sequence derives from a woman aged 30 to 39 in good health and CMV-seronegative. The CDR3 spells CASSLVLRGGDYGYTF. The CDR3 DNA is TGTGCCAGCAGCTTAGTACTACGGGGGGGTGACTATGGCTACACCTTC.